The sequence of this T cell receptor beta chain was determined in a study of T cells in Graves' hyperthyroidism and ophthalmopathy. It was RNA transcripts that yielded the amplified TCR beta CDR3 regions. Researchers ran a first-round RT-PCR on the TCR CDR3 using the HTBI primer set. TCRdb redid the calling of the multiplex PCR reads with MiXCR, one entry per CDR3 protein. The table shows roughly 500,000 distinct CDR3 sequences, with approximately 15% occurring only once. This clonotype was detected only once. Being one base from a much bigger clone, this may be a read error. The CDR3 does not end in the conserved phenylalanine or tryptophan, so this is likely a read error. V gave up 2 bases and J gave up 6 bases; unmatched junction bases: 6. The germline CDR1 and CDR2 sequences are SEHNR and FQNEAQ (reference sequence). The CDR3 sequence is 15 residues long.

Material: blood. The V gene is TRBV7-9, the J gene TRBJ2-7; 11 bases are a match to TRBD2. This receptor was taken from a woman in her twenties or thirties with Graves' hyperthyroidism that later progressed to Graves' ophthalmopathy. This CDR3 is CASSLRASGRSEQYI. As DNA, the CDR3 is TGTGCCAGCAGCTTAAGGGCTAGCGGGAGGAGCGAGCAGTACATC.